The 30 T cell receptor beta chains below were found in one sample sequenced in a study of blood T cell repertoires in COVID-19. Repertoires were generated with immunoSEQ multiplex PCR, while TCRdb's copy carries only in-frame clones and drops some. The top ten hold 0.8% to 0.9% of the sample, which has a few hundred thousand clones, approximately 89% seen once. The sample comprised PBMCs or T cells enriched from blood (not recorded which). The receptors shown here come from a woman aged 40 to 55 who had been exposed to COVID-19.

V gene TRBV7-2 combines with J gene TRBJ1-4; no definite D call. The ends were cut back, 5 bases at V and 8 bases at J, with 18 bases in the middle. The CDR3 has 15 amino acids. Germline V gene lookup returns CDR1 SGHTA and CDR2 FQGNSA. The CDR3 loop reads CASSPAEGFEEKLFF. CDR3 nucleotides: TGTGCCAGCAGCCCGGCGGAAGGATTTGAAGAAAAACTGTTTTTT.

This chain connects TRBV14 to TRBJ2-7, with 7 bases that match TRBD1. The V gene end was trimmed by 1 base and the J gene end by 4 bases; junction bases not matched to a gene: 7. The germline gives CDR1 SGHDN, CDR2 FVKESK. The CDR3 has 15 residues. DNA for the CDR3: TGTGCCAGCAGCCAAGCACGGGACAGACTTTACGAGCAGTACTTC. Protein: CASSQARDRLYEQYF.

J is TRBJ1-5 and V is TRBV29-1; no reliable D call. The CDR3 sequence is 13 residues long. CDR1 is SQVTM and CDR2 is ANQGSEA in the germline V gene. Between the trimmed V and J ends, which lost 4 bases and 0 bases, there was a span of 7 bases. CDR3 loop: CSVGHDSNQPQHF. The CDR3 DNA reads TGCAGCGTTGGACACGATAGCAATCAGCCCCAGCATTTT.

The chain joins TRBV5-4 to TRBJ1-6, with D unresolved. The CDR3 has 15 residues. V was pared by 4 bases and J by 14 bases, with 22 bases between. Germline-derived CDR1 and CDR2 are SGHNT and YYREEE (reference sequence). As DNA, the CDR3 is TGTGCCAGCAGCCCCTTGGGAGCCTCCTCCGGGGCCCTCCACTTT. Its translation is CASSPLGASSGALHF.

In its sample, this clone was seen once. The chain couples TRBV19 to TRBJ1-5; D gene uncertain. Germline V gives CDR1 LNHDA, CDR2 SQIVND (reference sequence). V lost 4 bases and J 4 bases, leaving 11 bases between the germline ends. The CDR3 spans 14 residues. The CDR3, as DNA: TGTGCCAGTAGTAGCGGGTTCATTAATCAGCCCCAGCATTTT. Its translation: CASSSGFINQPQHF. The whole variable domain, filled in from reference TRBV19 and TRBJ1-5, reads DGGITQSPKYLFRKEGQNVTLSCEQNLNHDAMYWYRQDPGQGLRLIYYSQIVNDFQKGDIAEGYSVSREKKESFPLTVTSAQKNPTAFYLCASSSGFINQPQHFGDGTRLSIL.

In this sample, this clone turned up once. The chain employs TRBV4-1 and TRBJ2-1; TRBD2 aligns across 11 bases. Germline V gene data show CDR1 as MGHRA and CDR2 as YSYEKL. J was trimmed by 7 bases and V by 3 bases; bases with no gene match: 5. This CDR3 has 15 residues. The CDR3 loop is CASSQLGLAENEQFF. The CDR3, as DNA: TGCGCCAGCAGCCAGTTGGGACTAGCGGAAAATGAGCAGTTCTTC.

The CDR3 loop reads CASSGQGNSPLHF. In DNA form, the CDR3 reads TGTGCCAGCAGTGGACAGGGGAATTCACCCCTCCACTTT. The rearrangement uses TRBV12-3 or TRBV12-4 and TRBJ1-6, with 9 bases aligning to TRBD1. This CDR3 region has 13 residues. V shed 5 bases and J 7 bases; nucleotides not matched to a gene: 0.

Turning to this clone: Germline and junction disagree at one end, which may indicate a read error. The CDR3 loop is CASSSGETQYF. The DNA of the CDR3 is TGTGCTAGCAGCTCGGGAGAGACCCAGTACTTC. The gene calls are TRBV7-7 and TRBJ2-5, with no clear D. CDR1 is SSHAT and CDR2 is FNYEAQ in the germline V gene (reference sequence). CDR3 length equals 11 residues.

This clone is a singleton in its sample. CDR3 sequence reads: CASTRDRGRVEAFF. As DNA, the CDR3 is TGTGCCAGTACCCGAGACAGGGGGCGGGTTGAAGCTTTCTTT. The V and J genes are TRBV19 and TRBJ1-1; 10 bases align to TRBD1. This CDR3 contains 14 residues. V shed 7 bases, J shed 7 bases, and the junction held 9 bases outside the gene matches. Germline V lookup: CDR1 LNHDA, CDR2 SQIVND (reference sequence).

V is TRBV6-2 or TRBV6-3 and J is TRBJ1-5; D is uncertain. Germline V gene data show CDR1 as MNHEY and CDR2 as SVGEGT. The germline V and J ends were trimmed by 0 bases and 7 bases, with 7 bases remaining between them. This CDR3 has 13 residues. The CDR3: CASSYSDIQPQHF. The CDR3 nucleotides read TGTGCCAGCAGTTACTCCGACATCCAGCCCCAGCATTTT.

The chain combines TRBV5-1 with TRBJ1-3; 9 bases align to TRBD1. V lost 0 bases to trimming and J lost 1 base; unmatched junction nucleotides: 2. This CDR3 is 16 amino acids long. Germline V gives CDR1 SGHRS, CDR2 YFSETQ. For the CDR3, the DNA is TGCGCCAGCAGCTTGGACGGACAGGGGTCTGGAAACACCATATATTTT. It yields the protein CASSLDGQGSGNTIYF.

The chain recombines TRBV5-8 with TRBJ2-1; TRBD1 matches at 7 bases. This CDR3 contains 16 residues. Losses at the gene ends were 3 bases for V and 3 bases for J; bases not matched to a gene: 9. The V gene's germline CDR1 is SGHTS and CDR2 YDEGEE. CDR3 residues: CASSSPGTDYYNEQFF. CDR3 coding DNA: TGTGCCAGCAGCTCCCCGGGGACAGACTACTACAATGAGCAGTTCTTC.

The chain uses TRBV6-2 or TRBV6-3 and TRBJ2-7; TRBD2 matches at 12 bases. The trim removed 5 bases at V and 4 bases at J, leaving 3 bases unmatched. The length of the CDR3 is 14 residues. Germline V lookup: CDR1 MNHEY, CDR2 SVGEGT. In DNA form, the CDR3 reads TGTGCCAGCAGTACGACTAGCGGGGGATACGAGCAGTACTTC. It translates to CASSTTSGGYEQYF.

A single count supports this clone. This chain uses TRBV5-8 with TRBJ1-2; tentatively, D is TRBD1 (6 bases). The V and J ends lost 1 base and 0 bases respectively, with 16 bases between them. Germline lookup yields CDR1 SGHTS and CDR2 YDEGEE. The length of the CDR3 is 17 residues. The CDR3 reads CASSLSTGPTSNYGYTF. CDR3 bases: TGTGCCAGCAGCTTGTCGACAGGACCAACTTCTAACTATGGCTACACCTTC.

The chain recombines TRBV3-1 (or the pseudogene TRBV3-2) with TRBJ1-5; D might be TRBD1 (5 bases). The CDR3 is 13 amino acids. Germline V gene data show CDR1 as LGHDT and CDR2 as YNNKEL (reference sequence). The V end lost 5 bases, the J end lost 5 bases, and 10 bases lay between the germline ends. In nucleotides, the CDR3 is TGTGCCAGCAGCTATGGGGGGGATCAGCCCCAGCATTTT. Translating it yields CASSYGGDQPQHF.

The CDR3 bases are TGTGCCAGCAGCTTAGTAAGCGGCTCCCTGAATGAGCAGTTCTTC. It encodes CASSLVSGSLNEQFF. This rearrangement joins TRBV7-9 to TRBJ2-1, with TRBD2 as a possible D gene (5 bases). V lost 1 base and J lost 7, with 14 bases in between. Germline V gives CDR1 SEHNR, CDR2 FQNEAQ (reference sequence). The CDR3 consists of 15 residues.

The J gene is TRBJ1-1, the V gene TRBV5-1, with 8 bases identical to TRBD1. Germline lookup yields CDR1 SGHRS and CDR2 YFSETQ. The CDR3 totals 14 residues. The trim removed 4 bases at V and 8 bases at J, leaving 10 bases unmatched. CDR3 residues: CASSVPGQVGEAFF. The DNA of the CDR3 is TGCGCCAGCAGCGTCCCGGGACAGGTCGGCGAAGCTTTCTTT.

The chain has TRBV25-1 and TRBJ2-3, with TRBD2 matching 8 bases. Germline-derived CDR1 and CDR2 are MGHDK and SYGVNS. V lost 4 bases and J lost 2; bases outside the gene matches: 5. This CDR3 has 15 residues. The CDR3 nucleotides are TGTGCCAGCAGTGTGGGAGCGGGGGCCACAGATACGCAGTATTTT. Translated, it gives CASSVGAGATDTQYF. The whole variable domain, remainder taken from reference TRBV25-1 and TRBJ2-3, is EADIYQTPRYLVIGTGKKITLECSQTMGHDKMYWYQQDPGMELHLIHYSYGVNSTEKGDLSSESTVSRIRTEHFPLTLESARPSHTSQYLCASSVGAGATDTQYFGPGTRLTVL.

This clone has a single count. Written as DNA, the CDR3 is TGTGCCTGGAGTCCGGGGAACTCCTACGAGCAGTACTTC. Protein: CAWSPGNSYEQYF. This chain connects TRBV30 to TRBJ2-7; D perhaps matches TRBD2 (5 bases). The germline V gene encodes CDR1 GTSNPN and CDR2 SVGIG (reference sequence). The CDR3 is 13 amino acids. Trimming cost V 2 bases and J 0 bases, with 8 bases left between them.

The chain recombines TRBV6-5 with TRBJ1-2; the D gene is possibly TRBD1 (6 bases). The CDR3 runs to 14 residues. Deletions cut 5 bases from V and 0 bases from J, with 10 bases between. Germline CDR1 is MNHEY and CDR2 is SVGAGI. The CDR3 spells CASSRTAANYGYTF. Here the CDR3 DNA reads TGTGCCAGCAGTCGGACAGCCGCTAACTATGGCTACACCTTC.

This clone showed up just a few times. The chain joins TRBV7-2 to TRBJ1-1; D unresolved. Germline lookup yields CDR1 SGHTA and CDR2 FQGNSA. Trimming took off 3 bases at V and 6 bases at J, with 8 bases between the two ends. The CDR3 loop spans 12 amino acids. CDR3 DNA sequence: TGTGCCAGCAGCTTTTCTGGAGCTGAAGCTTTCTTT. Encoded protein: CASSFSGAEAFF.

The chain links TRBV30 to TRBJ2-1; TRBD2 agrees at 10 bases. CDR1 and CDR2 (germline): GTSNPN, SVGIG (reference sequence). The length of the CDR3 is 14 residues. After removal of 2 bases from V and 5 bases from J, the junction contained 3 bases not matched to a gene. Here the CDR3 reads CAWSYSGGNNEQFF. The CDR3 coding sequence is TGTGCCTGGAGTTATAGCGGGGGGAACAATGAGCAGTTCTTC.

V and J are TRBV11-2 and TRBJ1-5; possible D gene TRBD1, 5 bases. Trimming removed 1 base at V and 0 bases at J, with 7 bases between. Germline loops: CDR1 SGHAT, CDR2 FQNNGV. CDR3 size: 15 residues. CDR3 sequence (DNA): TGTGCCAGCAGCTTAGGGGGCGTTAGCAATCAGCCCCAGCATTTT. Translation gives CASSLGGVSNQPQHF.

This clone came up a few times. The chain links TRBV7-9 to TRBJ1-1; 9 bases fit TRBD1. Germline V lookup: CDR1 SEHNR, CDR2 FQNEAQ (reference sequence). V lost 5 bases, J lost 3 bases, and 4 bases stayed unmatched. This CDR3 region has 14 residues. CDR3 sequence reads: CASSGGQGYTEAFF. CDR3 nucleotide sequence: TGTGCCAGCAGCGGTGGACAGGGGTACACTGAAGCTTTCTTT.

The chain links TRBV20-1 to TRBJ2-1, with a possible D match to TRBD1 (6 bases). Trimming pared 3 bases from V and 6 bases from J, leaving 21 bases between. The CDR3 covers 16 residues. In germline, CDR1 is DFQATT, CDR2 SNEGSKA (reference sequence). This CDR3 reads CSASLPVGGRGNEQFF. The DNA for the CDR3 is TGCAGTGCTAGTCTCCCGGTAGGAGGCAGGGGCAATGAGCAGTTCTTC.

V gene TRBV2 combines with J gene TRBJ2-3; 8 bases are shared with TRBD2. The germline gives CDR1 SNHLY, CDR2 FYNNEI. V trimming: 1 base; J trimming: 5 bases; junction bases outside the gene matches: 8. The length of the CDR3 is 16 residues. Written as DNA, the CDR3 is TGTGCCAGCAGTGAAGTCGGTCGGGGGGGTAGAGATACGCAGTATTTT. This encodes CASSEVGRGGRDTQYF. Filled out from reference TRBV2 and TRBJ2-3, the complete variable domain reads EPEVTQTPSHQVTQMGQEVILRCVPISNHLYFYWYRQILGQKVEFLVSFYNNEISEKSEIFDDQFSVERPDGSNFTLKIRSTKLEDSAMYFCASSEVGRGGRDTQYFGPGTRLTVL.

The chain carries TRBV27 and TRBJ1-2, with D possibly matching TRBD1 (6 bases). CDR1 is MNHEY and CDR2 is SMNVEV in the germline V gene (reference sequence). There are 17 residues in the CDR3. The V end was cut by 0 bases, the J end by 4 bases, with 18 bases between. The CDR3 DNA follows: TGTGCCAGCAGTTTATCGAGGGGGACCGGACTGACCTATGGCTACACCTTC. This sequence encodes CASSLSRGTGLTYGYTF.

The J gene is TRBJ2-2, the V gene TRBV4-1; D gene uncertain. The V gene's germline CDR1 is MGHRA and CDR2 YSYEKL. V shed 1 base and J shed 0 bases, with 3 bases lying between them. The CDR3 totals 14 residues. CDR3 in DNA: TGCGCCAGCAGCCAAGTAGCGAACACCGGGGAGCTGTTTTTT. Translating gives CASSQVANTGELFF.

This chain links TRBV18 with TRBJ1-1; TRBD1 might be the D (5 bases). This CDR3 region has 12 residues. V lost 3 bases and J 7 bases, leaving 9 bases between the germline ends. The germline gives CDR1 KGHSH, CDR2 LQKENI. In DNA, the CDR3 is TGTGCCAGCTCACCGGCGGGGGGTGAAGCTTTCTTT. Residues: CASSPAGGEAFF.

This sequence joins TRBV7-8 and TRBJ2-5; 11 bases match TRBD1. The CDR3 consists of 16 residues. V trimming: 4 bases; J trimming: 3 bases; junction bases outside the gene matches: 7. CDR1 SGHVS and CDR2 FQNEAQ come from the germline V gene. The CDR3 DNA is TGTGCCAGCAGCTCATATGGACAGGGGGCCAAAGAGACCCAGTACTTC. Its protein product is CASSSYGQGAKETQYF. The whole variable domain, filled in from reference TRBV7-8 and TRBJ2-5, reads GAGVSQSPRYKVAKRGQDVALRCDPISGHVSLFWYQQALGQGPEFLTYFQNEAQLDKSGLPSDRFFAERPEGSVSTLKIQRTQQEDSAVYLCASSSYGQGAKETQYFGPGTRLLVL.